The 23 T cell receptor beta chains below were found in one sample sequenced in a study of shared clonotypes between healthy human individuals. Measured with immunoSEQ multiplex PCR; TCRdb has only the in-frame clones, and not every one. In the table there are approximately 640,000 clones, more than 70% of which are singletons. Sequencing was done on a sample of memory CD4+ T cells sorted from blood. The subset was: CD45RA-negative fraction. The origin of the receptors is a woman in her 30s in good health.

This chain connects TRBV28 to TRBJ1-1, with D possibly matching TRBD1 (5 bases). In germline, CDR1 is MDHEN, CDR2 SYDVKM. CDR3 length equals 19 residues. The ends were cut back, 3 bases at V and 2 bases at J, with 25 bases in the middle. CDR3 region: CASSFKRAGLGEVNTEAFF. In DNA, the CDR3 is TGTGCCAGCAGTTTTAAGCGGGCGGGGCTGGGGGAGGTAAACACTGAAGCTTTCTTT.

This sequence joins TRBV4-2 and TRBJ2-1, with a possible D match to TRBD2 (6 bases). The V gene's germline CDR1 is LGHNA and CDR2 YNFKEQ. V was cut by 7 bases and J by 7 bases, with 20 bases left in between. This CDR3 is 15 amino acids long. The CDR3 spells CASMSKRAKTNEQFF. CDR3 DNA sequence: TGTGCCAGCATGAGCAAGCGGGCTAAGACGAATGAGCAGTTCTTC.

The chain carries TRBV5-6 and TRBJ2-3, with no clear D. The CDR3 is made up of 15 amino acids. Germline-derived CDR1 and CDR2 are SGHDT and YYEEEE. V was pared by 0 bases and J by 0 bases, with 8 bases between. The CDR3 loop is CASSLEWVSTDTQYF. DNA of the CDR3: TGTGCCAGCAGCTTGGAGTGGGTCAGCACAGATACGCAGTATTTT.

This clone was observed at least ten times. This rearrangement joins TRBV7-9 to TRBJ2-5; 9 bases fit TRBD1. V trimming: 5 bases; J trimming: 5 bases; junction bases outside the gene matches: 18. This CDR3 is built from 18 residues. Per germline, CDR1 SEHNR and CDR2 FQNEAQ (reference sequence). DNA for the CDR3: TGTGCCAGCAGCCCGGGACAGGGAATGGTTTTTGAAACGGAGACCCAGTACTTC. Amino acid sequence: CASSPGQGMVFETETQYF. Full variable domain (rest looked up from reference TRBV7-9 and TRBJ2-5): DTGVSQNPRHKITKRGQNVTFRCDPISEHNRLYWYRQTLGQGPEFLTYFQNEAQLEKSRLLSDRFSAERPKGSFSTLEIQRTEQGDSAMYLCASSPGQGMVFETETQYFGPGTRLLVL.

The chain joins TRBV29-1 to TRBJ1-1, with TRBD1 identical over 9 bases. V gave up 6 bases and J gave up 2 bases; unmatched junction bases: 4. The CDR3 contains 13 residues. Germline values: CDR1 SQVTM, CDR2 ANQGSEA. Here the CDR3 reads CSVGQGPNTEAFF. CDR3 DNA sequence: TGCAGCGTGGGACAGGGTCCCAACACTGAAGCTTTCTTT.

This clone was observed a few times. The chain carries TRBV7-9 and TRBJ1-5; 7 nucleotides line up with TRBD1. J was trimmed by 3 bases and V by 4 bases; bases with no gene match: 3. The CDR3 covers 14 residues. CDR1 is SEHNR, CDR2 FQNEAQ, per germline (reference sequence). This CDR3 is CASSSGQVNQPQHF. CDR3 in DNA: TGTGCCAGCAGCTCCGGACAGGTCAATCAGCCCCAGCATTTT.

This chain connects TRBV18 to TRBJ2-1, with 9 bases lining up with TRBD2. CDR1 and CDR2 (germline): KGHSH, LQKENI. The CDR3 runs to 16 residues. Trimming took 1 base from V and 1 from J; bases not matched to a gene: 2. The CDR3 protein is CASSPLAGVSYNEQFF. In nucleotides, the CDR3 is TGTGCCAGCTCACCACTAGCGGGGGTATCCTACAATGAGCAGTTCTTC. The full variable domain, completed using reference TRBV18 and TRBJ2-1, is NAGVMQNPRHLVRRRGQEARLRCSPMKGHSHVYWYRQLPEEGLKFMVYLQKENIIDESGMPKERFSAEFPKEGPSILRIQQVVRGDSAAYFCASSPLAGVSYNEQFFGPGTRLTVL.

The chain links TRBV6-5 to TRBJ2-5; a possible D gene is TRBD2 (6 bases). Trimming pared 2 bases from V and 5 bases from J, leaving 12 bases between. The V gene's germline CDR1 is MNHEY and CDR2 SVGAGI. CDR3 length equals 14 residues. The CDR3 spells CASSYQGGVETQYF. In DNA, the CDR3 is TGTGCCAGCAGTTACCAGGGCGGGGTCGAGACCCAGTACTTC.

The chain joins TRBV4-1 to TRBJ1-1, with TRBD1 as a possible D gene (5 bases). V lost 7 bases to trimming and J lost 4 bases, with 34 bases between them. This CDR3 is 20 amino acids long. Germline V lookup: CDR1 MGHRA, CDR2 YSYEKL. CDR3 region: CASTPDPEGFGIGAATEAFF. CDR3 coding DNA: TGCGCCAGCACACCTGACCCCGAGGGGTTTGGTATTGGCGCCGCCACTGAAGCTTTCTTT.

This clone has at least ten counts. The V gene is TRBV19, the J gene TRBJ1-4; D call uncertain. CDR1 is LNHDA, CDR2 SQIVND, per germline (reference sequence). There are 15 residues in the CDR3. V was pared by 7 bases and J by 0 bases, with 12 bases between. The CDR3 coding sequence is TGTGCCAGTAACGCTTACGGCACAACTAATGAAAAACTGTTTTTT. Translating gives CASNAYGTTNEKLFF.

As to this clone: The same CDR3 is also encoded by other DNA sequences in this sample. CDR3 region: CASSSGTGANYGYTF. In DNA form, the CDR3 reads TGCGCCAGCAGCTCCGGGACAGGGGCTAACTATGGCTACACCTTC. The J gene is TRBJ1-2, the V gene TRBV5-1; 10 nucleotides align to TRBD1. Germline V gene sequence: CDR1 SGHRS, CDR2 YFSETQ. CDR3 length: 15 residues. The J segment lost 0 bases and the V segment lost 3 bases, leaving 2 bases of the junction unmatched.

The CDR3 sequence is CASSRDSIMNTEAFF. DNA of the CDR3: TGTGCCAGCAGTCGGGACAGTATCATGAACACTGAAGCTTTCTTT. The chain carries TRBV2 and TRBJ1-1; 7 bases are shared with TRBD1. Germline values: CDR1 SNHLY, CDR2 FYNNEI. Trimming removed 5 bases from V and 0 bases from J; junction bases left unmatched: 6. The CDR3 has 15 residues. The whole variable domain, remainder taken from reference TRBV2 and TRBJ1-1, is EPEVTQTPSHQVTQMGQEVILRCVPISNHLYFYWYRQILGQKVEFLVSFYNNEISEKSEIFDDQFSVERPDGSNFTLKIRSTKLEDSAMYFCASSRDSIMNTEAFFGQGTRLTVV.

The V call is TRBV11-2, the J call TRBJ2-6; D remains unclear. Germline-derived CDR1 and CDR2 are SGHAT and FQNNGV. Trimming removed 2 bases from V and 0 bases from J, with 5 bases in between. The CDR3 totals 15 residues. The CDR3 reads CASSLYLSGANVLTF. CDR3 DNA sequence: TGTGCCAGCAGCTTATATCTCTCTGGGGCCAACGTCCTGACTTTC. The variable domain in full, completed from reference TRBV11-2 and TRBJ2-6, reads EAGVAQSPRYKIIEKRQSVAFWCNPISGHATLYWYQQILGQGPKLLIQFQNNGVVDDSQLPKDRFSAERLKGVDSTLKIQPAKLEDSAVYLCASSLYLSGANVLTFGAGSRLTVL.

The rearrangement links TRBV30 to TRBJ2-5; perhaps TRBD1 as D (5 bases). Germline V lookup: CDR1 GTSNPN, CDR2 SVGIG (reference sequence). The CDR3 runs to 13 residues. Trimming removed 0 bases from V and 5 bases from J, with 10 bases in between. CDR3: CAWSVQVLETQYF. The DNA for the CDR3 is TGTGCCTGGAGTGTACAGGTGCTCGAGACCCAGTACTTC.

The chain couples TRBV2 to TRBJ2-1; D gene ambiguous. The V and J ends lost 4 bases and 1 base respectively, with 8 bases between them. Germline loops: CDR1 SNHLY, CDR2 FYNNEI. This CDR3 region has 14 residues. DNA of the CDR3: TGTGCCAGCAGTGTTGCTCGTTCCTACAATGAGCAGTTCTTC. Translated, it gives CASSVARSYNEQFF.

This clone was observed a handful of times. V gene TRBV5-1 combines with J gene TRBJ2-7, with D perhaps TRBD1 or TRBD2 (6 bases each). The CDR3 runs to 16 residues. Germline assignment: CDR1 SGHRS and CDR2 YFSETQ. With 2 bases removed from V and 7 bases from J, the gap between germline ends came to 22 bases. The CDR3 DNA reads as TGCGCCAGCAGCTTAGCTTCAGCGGGCAAGGGGGGAGAGCAGTACTTC. This codes for CASSLASAGKGGEQYF. Complete variable domain (other parts from reference TRBV5-1 and TRBJ2-7): KAGVTQTPRYLIKTRGQQVTLSCSPISGHRSVSWYQQTPGQGLQFLFEYFSETQRNKGNFPGRFSGRQFSNSRSEMNVSTLELGDSALYLCASSLASAGKGGEQYFGPGTRLTVT.

This chain connects TRBV4-2 to TRBJ2-5; 10 positions match TRBD2. This CDR3 has 17 amino acids. V lost 0 bases to trimming and J lost 5 bases; unmatched junction nucleotides: 9. CDR1 is LGHNA, CDR2 YNFKEQ, per germline. CDR3 protein: CASSQDRASGRSETQYF. The CDR3 bases are TGTGCCAGCAGCCAAGACCGGGCTAGCGGGAGATCGGAGACCCAGTACTTC.

For the CDR3, the DNA is TGTGCCAGCAGCTTATATTATGCGGACGAGCAGTACTTC. It is translated as CASSLYYADEQYF. This chain joins TRBV11-2 and TRBJ2-7; D is unresolved. Germline CDR1 is SGHAT and CDR2 is FQNNGV. The CDR3 spans 13 residues. Trimming removed 2 bases from V and 5 bases from J, with 10 bases in between.

The rearrangement joins TRBV11-2 to TRBJ2-5, with D possibly matching TRBD2 (7 bases). The germline V gene encodes CDR1 SGHAT and CDR2 FQNNGV. CDR3 length: 15 residues. Trimming left V 5 bases short and J 7 bases short, with 20 bases between. This chain's CDR3 is CASSPSGRGSGTQYF. CDR3 coding DNA: TGTGCCAGCAGCCCATCGGGGAGGGGGAGTGGGACCCAGTACTTC.

The rearrangement uses TRBV5-1 and TRBJ2-7; no definite D call. Per germline, CDR1 SGHRS and CDR2 YFSETQ. V was cut by 3 bases and J by 5 bases, with 12 bases left in between. This CDR3 has 13 amino acids. The CDR3 loop reads CASSSFSAHEQYF. CDR3 sequence (DNA): TGCGCCAGCAGCTCGTTCAGCGCCCACGAGCAGTACTTC.

J is TRBJ1-4 and V is TRBV15, with D uncertain. Looked up from germline, CDR1 is LNHNV and CDR2 is YYDKDF (reference sequence). With 0 bases removed from V and 7 bases from J, the gap between germline ends came to 12 bases. The CDR3 loop spans 15 amino acids. The CDR3 DNA reads as TGTGCCACCAGCAGAGATTTAAGCGTTGGTGAAAAACTGTTTTTT. As protein: CATSRDLSVGEKLFF.

The chain employs TRBV28 and TRBJ2-1; D remains ambiguous. Trimming removed 5 bases at V and 9 bases at J, with 11 bases between. CDR1 is MDHEN, CDR2 SYDVKM, per germline. The CDR3 runs 12 residues. The CDR3 protein is CASSLTFREQFF. The CDR3 DNA follows: TGTGCCAGCAGTCTCACCTTTCGTGAGCAGTTCTTC. The full variable domain, with the rest looked up from reference TRBV28 and TRBJ2-1, is DVKVTQSSRYLVKRTGEKVFLECVQDMDHENMFWYRQDPGLGLRLIYFSYDVKMKEKGDIPEGYSVSREKKERFSLILESASTNQTSMYLCASSLTFREQFFGPGTRLTVL.

The chain has TRBV19 and TRBJ2-1; 7 bases match TRBD2. Germline CDR1 is LNHDA and CDR2 is SQIVND (reference sequence). The CDR3 loop spans 16 amino acids. J gave up 1 base and V 9 bases, and 12 bases lay outside the gene matches. CDR3 bases: TGTGCCAGCCGCGGGGAGGGGACTGGGTCCTACAATGAGCAGTTCTTC. Its protein is CASRGEGTGSYNEQFF.